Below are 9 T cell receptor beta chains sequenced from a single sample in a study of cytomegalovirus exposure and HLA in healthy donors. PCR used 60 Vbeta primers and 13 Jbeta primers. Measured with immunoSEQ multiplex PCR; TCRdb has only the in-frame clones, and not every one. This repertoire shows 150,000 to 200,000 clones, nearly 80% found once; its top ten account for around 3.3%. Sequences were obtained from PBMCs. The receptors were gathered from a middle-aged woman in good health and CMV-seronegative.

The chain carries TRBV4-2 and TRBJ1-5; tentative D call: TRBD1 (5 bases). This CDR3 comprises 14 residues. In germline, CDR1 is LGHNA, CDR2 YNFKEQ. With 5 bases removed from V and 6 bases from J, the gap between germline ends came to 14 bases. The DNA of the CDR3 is TGTGCCAGCAGCGTCCGGGGGACCAGTCAGCCCCAGCATTTT. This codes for CASSVRGTSQPQHF.

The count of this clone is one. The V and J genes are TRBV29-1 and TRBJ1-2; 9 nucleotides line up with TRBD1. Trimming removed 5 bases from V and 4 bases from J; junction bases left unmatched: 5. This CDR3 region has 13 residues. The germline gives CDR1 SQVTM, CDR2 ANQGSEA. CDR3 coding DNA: TGCAGCGTTCGACAGGGGGTTTTCTATGGCTACACCTTC. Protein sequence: CSVRQGVFYGYTF. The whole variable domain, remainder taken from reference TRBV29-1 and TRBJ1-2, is SAVISQKPSRDICQRGTSLTIQCQVDSQVTMMFWYRQQPGQSLTLIATANQGSEATYESGFVIDKFPISRPNLTFSTLTVSNMSPEDSSIYLCSVRQGVFYGYTFGSGTRLTVV.

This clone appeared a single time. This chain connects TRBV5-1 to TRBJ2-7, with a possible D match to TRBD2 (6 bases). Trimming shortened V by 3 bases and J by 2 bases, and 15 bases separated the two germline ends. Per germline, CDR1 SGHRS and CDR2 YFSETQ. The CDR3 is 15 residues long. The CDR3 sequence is CASSSLDGGAYEQYF. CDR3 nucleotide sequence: TGCGCCAGCAGCTCTTTGGACGGAGGGGCCTACGAGCAGTACTTC.

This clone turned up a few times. DNA of the CDR3: TGTGCCAGCAGCTCGACAGCGAAAAGCTCCTACGAGCAGTACTTC. Translating gives CASSSTAKSSYEQYF. The rearrangement joins TRBV7-9 to TRBJ2-7; a possible D gene is TRBD1 (5 bases). CDR3 length: 15 residues. V was shortened by 4 bases and J by 0 bases, with 13 bases between the two germline ends. Germline V gives CDR1 SEHNR, CDR2 FQNEAQ (reference sequence).

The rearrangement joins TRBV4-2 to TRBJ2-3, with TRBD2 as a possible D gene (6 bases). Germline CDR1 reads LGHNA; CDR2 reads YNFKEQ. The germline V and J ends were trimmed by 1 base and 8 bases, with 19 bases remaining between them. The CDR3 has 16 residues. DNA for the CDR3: TGTGCCAGCAGCCAAGGCGGGGCTAGCCCTCCGGTTACGCAGTATTTT. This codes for CASSQGGASPPVTQYF.

CDR3 sequence (DNA): TGTGCCAGCAGCTCGTTCAGGCCAGACGAGGAGAGGGCCCAGTACTTC. Its translation: CASSSFRPDEERAQYF. The chain recombines TRBV5-4 with TRBJ2-5; weak D call: TRBD2 (5 bases). Germline values: CDR1 SGHNT, CDR2 YYREEE (reference sequence). V lost 3 bases to trimming and J lost 9 bases, with 24 bases between them. The CDR3 consists of 16 residues.

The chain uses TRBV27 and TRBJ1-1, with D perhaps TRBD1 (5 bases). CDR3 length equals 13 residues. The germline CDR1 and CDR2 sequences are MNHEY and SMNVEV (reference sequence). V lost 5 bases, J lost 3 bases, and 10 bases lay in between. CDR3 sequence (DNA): TGTGCCAGCAGTGCCAGACAGTACACTGAAGCTTTCTTT. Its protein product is CASSARQYTEAFF.

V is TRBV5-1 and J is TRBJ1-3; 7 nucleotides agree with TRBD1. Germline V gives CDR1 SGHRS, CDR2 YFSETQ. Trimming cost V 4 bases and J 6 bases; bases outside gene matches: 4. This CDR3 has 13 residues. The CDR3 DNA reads TGCGCCAGCAGCGGAGGGGGCCTAAACACCATATATTTT. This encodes CASSGGGLNTIYF. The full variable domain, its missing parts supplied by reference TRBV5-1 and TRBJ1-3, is KAGVTQTPRYLIKTRGQQVTLSCSPISGHRSVSWYQQTPGQGLQFLFEYFSETQRNKGNFPGRFSGRQFSNSRSEMNVSTLELGDSALYLCASSGGGLNTIYFGEGSWLTVV.

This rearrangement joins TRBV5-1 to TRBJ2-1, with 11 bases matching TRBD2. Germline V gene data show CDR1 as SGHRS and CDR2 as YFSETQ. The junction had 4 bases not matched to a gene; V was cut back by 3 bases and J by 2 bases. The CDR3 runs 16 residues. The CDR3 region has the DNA TGCGCCAGCAGCTCCACTAGCGGGAGCGCCTACAATGAGCAGTTCTTC. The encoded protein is CASSSTSGSAYNEQFF.